This TCR beta chain was recovered during a study of cytomegalovirus exposure and HLA in healthy donors. General observations from the study: Rare sequences made up most TCRs, while some public TCRs were found in many donors.

About this clone: Its specificity is unknown.

Germline V gene data show CDR1 as WSHSY and CDR2 as SAAADI. V was clipped by 6 bases and J by 6 bases; unmatched bases: 5. CDR3 length: 14 amino acids. Primers: 60 Vbeta forward and 13 Jbeta reverse. Assay: immunoSEQ multiplex PCR; the TCRdb copy retains only in-frame clones and omits some. The profile covers roughly 200,000 clones, with almost 85% appearing a single time and 2% to 2.5% taken by the ten largest. The receptor was isolated from a woman aged 45-59 years in good health and CMV-seronegative. Sequencing used PBMCs. The gene calls are TRBV10-2 and TRBJ2-1; the match to TRBD1 covers 10 bases. The CDR3 sequence is CASRSGQGINEQFF. The CDR3 coding sequence is TGCGCCAGCAGATCGGGACAGGGGATCAATGAGCAGTTCTTC.